The 11 T cell receptor beta chains in this list originate from one sample, sequenced in a study of T cell clonotyping in hematopoietic cell transplantation. The protocol was immunoSEQ multiplex PCR, while the TCRdb copy is restricted to in-frame clones and leaves out a portion. Of around 45,000 clones in the sample, roughly 80% were seen once. The time point here: recipient sample about 28 days before transplant, after cytoreduction. The material was peripheral blood mononuclear cells, obtained before stem cell transplant. The receptors were gathered from a man aged 60 to 69 with myelodysplastic syndrome. Some clones in this sample may be carry-over from other donors' samples.

This clone was picked up one time. The chain has TRBV5-1 and TRBJ2-3; D could derive from TRBD1 or TRBD2 (5 bases each). CDR1 SGHRS and CDR2 YFSETQ come from the germline V gene. There are 14 residues in the CDR3. V shed 4 bases and J shed 1 base, with 10 bases lying between them. The CDR3 sequence is CASSGQGGTDTQYF. The CDR3 DNA is TGCGCCAGCAGCGGGCAGGGAGGCACAGATACGCAGTATTTT.

In this sample, this clone turned up once. The V and J genes are TRBV28 and TRBJ1-1; the D is unclear. Trimming took 3 bases from V and 1 from J, leaving 12 bases between them. The CDR3 is made up of 15 amino acids. Looked up from germline, CDR1 is MDHEN and CDR2 is SYDVKM. CDR3: CASSFPLKGNTEAFF. The CDR3 DNA follows: TGTGCCAGCAGTTTCCCCCTAAAAGGGAACACTGAAGCTTTCTTT.

This clone occurred a few times. The V call is TRBV6-5, the J call TRBJ1-2, with D tentatively TRBD1 (6 bases). V lost 6 bases and J lost 1, with 6 bases in between. CDR1 and CDR2 (germline): MNHEY, SVGAGI. The CDR3 extends over 12 amino acids. This CDR3 reads CASRDSNYGYTF. The CDR3 region has the DNA TGTGCCAGCAGGGACAGTAACTATGGCTACACCTTC.

The V gene is TRBV5-6, the J gene TRBJ2-3; 8 bases are shared with TRBD2. Per the germline V gene, CDR1 is SGHDT and CDR2 is YYEEEE. The CDR3 spans 15 residues. Trimming took 6 bases from V and 3 from J; bases not matched to a gene: 9. The chain's CDR3 is CASTYSPGGTDTQYF. The CDR3 bases are TGTGCCAGCACCTATTCACCGGGGGGGACAGATACGCAGTATTTT.

The chain carries TRBV5-6 and TRBJ1-4; TRBD1 agrees at 8 bases. CDR3 length: 15 amino acids. The trim removed 3 bases at V and 6 bases at J, leaving 7 bases unmatched. Germline V CDR1 and CDR2: SGHDT, YYEEEE. CDR3 in DNA: TGTGCCAGCAGCTCCCAGACAGGGGTGTATGAAAAACTGTTTTTT. Translating it yields CASSSQTGVYEKLFF.

The chain is built from TRBV7-9 and TRBJ1-2; 7 positions agree with TRBD1. Losses at the gene ends were 5 bases for V and 6 bases for J; bases not matched to a gene: 3. Germline V lookup: CDR1 SEHNR, CDR2 FQNEAQ (reference sequence). The CDR3 extends over 12 amino acids. The DNA for the CDR3 is TGTGCCAGCAGCGCACAGGGGAATGGCTACACCTTC. Translated, it gives CASSAQGNGYTF.

The chain carries TRBV29-1 and TRBJ2-2, with D possibly TRBD2 on 6 matching bases. This CDR3 has 13 amino acids. From germline, CDR1 is SQVTM and CDR2 ANQGSEA. V was clipped by 6 bases and J by 1 base, with 9 bases between them. CDR3 in amino acids: CSVGTLNTGELFF. In DNA form, the CDR3 reads TGCAGCGTGGGGACTCTGAACACCGGGGAGCTGTTTTTT.

This clone occurred once. The chain has TRBV18 and TRBJ2-7; 7 positions agree with TRBD2. Per the germline V gene, CDR1 is KGHSH and CDR2 is LQKENI. CDR3 length equals 14 residues. V lost 6 bases and J lost 7; bases outside the gene matches: 12. The CDR3 nucleotides read TGTGCCAGCTCCCCCCGAGTTGGGGGGGATGAGCAGTACTTC. This sequence encodes CASSPRVGGDEQYF.

This rearrangement joins TRBV4-3 to TRBJ2-1; TRBD2 matches at 7 bases. With V trimmed by 1 base and J by 3 bases, 6 bases remained unmatched. CDR1 is LGHNA and CDR2 is YSLEER in the germline V gene. This CDR3 is built from 16 residues. CDR3 loop: CASSQGDYTYYNEQFF. CDR3 nucleotide sequence: TGCGCCAGCAGCCAAGGGGACTATACCTACTACAATGAGCAGTTCTTC.

The V gene is TRBV19, the J gene TRBJ1-5; 8 bases match TRBD1. The junction had 10 bases not matched to a gene; V was cut back by 1 base and J by 5 bases. The length of the CDR3 is 17 residues. CDR1 and CDR2 (germline): LNHDA, SQIVND (reference sequence). The CDR3 protein is CASSIAQGALSDQPQHF. For the CDR3, the DNA is TGTGCCAGTAGTATAGCGCAGGGGGCGCTTTCAGATCAGCCCCAGCATTTT.

The V gene is TRBV19, the J gene TRBJ1-2; TRBD1 matches at 12 bases. Germline CDR1 and CDR2: LNHDA and SQIVND (reference sequence). The CDR3 length is 14 residues. J gave up 5 bases and V 7 bases, and 5 bases lay outside the gene matches. In DNA, the CDR3 is TGTGCCAGTAACCCGGGACAGGGGGCATATGGCTACACCTTC. Translation gives CASNPGQGAYGYTF. Full variable domain (missing parts from reference TRBV19 and TRBJ1-2): DGGITQSPKYLFRKEGQNVTLSCEQNLNHDAMYWYRQDPGQGLRLIYYSQIVNDFQKGDIAEGYSVSREKKESFPLTVTSAQKNPTAFYLCASNPGQGAYGYTFGSGTRLTVV.